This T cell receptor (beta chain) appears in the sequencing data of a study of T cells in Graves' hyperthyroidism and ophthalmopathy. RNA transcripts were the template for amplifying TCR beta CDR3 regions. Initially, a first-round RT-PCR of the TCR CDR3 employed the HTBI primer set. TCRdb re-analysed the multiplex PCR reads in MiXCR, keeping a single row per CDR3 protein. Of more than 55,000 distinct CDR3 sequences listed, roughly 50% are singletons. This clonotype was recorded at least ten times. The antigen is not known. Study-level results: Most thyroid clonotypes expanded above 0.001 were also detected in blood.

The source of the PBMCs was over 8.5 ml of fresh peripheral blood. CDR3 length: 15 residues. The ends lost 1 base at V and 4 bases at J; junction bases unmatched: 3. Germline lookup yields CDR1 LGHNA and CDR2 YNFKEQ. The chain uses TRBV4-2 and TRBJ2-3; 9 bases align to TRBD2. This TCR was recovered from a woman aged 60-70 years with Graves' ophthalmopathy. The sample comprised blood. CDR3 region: CASSQAGGGADTQYF. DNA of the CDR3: TGTGCCAGCAGCCAAGCCGGCGGGGGGGCAGATACGCAGTATTTT.